The 28 T cell receptor beta chains reported below all come from one sample, sequenced in a study of post-analysis software for immune sequencing data. Study findings and constraints: Patients had higher frequencies than controls of about 5 TRBV segments, including TRBV5-6, TRBV5-1 and TRBV20-1.

These receptors have no identified antigens. TCR beta cDNA libraries had unique molecular identifiers. One entry per CDR3 protein results from TCRdb running MiXCR on the PCR reads. Counted here are 250,000 to 300,000 distinct CDR3 sequences, 30% to 45% occurring once; the ten biggest clones make up more than 4%. Sequencing used blood. These TCRs come from a girl aged 5-17 years with multiple sclerosis.

The chain employs TRBV7-6 and TRBJ2-7; 9 nucleotides line up with TRBD2. The CDR3 has 16 residues. CDR1 is SGHVS, CDR2 FNYEAQ, per germline. The V and J ends lost 2 bases and 7 bases, in that order; junction bases with no gene match: 12. The chain's CDR3 is CASSLIAGDTGSEQYF. The CDR3 DNA sequence: TGTGCCAGCAGCTTAATAGCGGGGGACACGGGGTCTGAGCAGTACTTC.

This clonotype was picked up many times. As DNA, the CDR3 is TGTGCCAGCAGTTTAAGCACGGCCTATGGCTACACCTTC. Its protein product is CASSLSTAYGYTF. The chain is built from TRBV12-3 or TRBV12-4 and TRBJ1-2; D is undetermined. The CDR3 consists of 13 residues. Trimming left V 2 bases short and J 4 bases short, with 8 bases between.

There are a few counts of this clonotype. This could be a read error, since a much larger clone is one nucleotide away. This chain joins TRBV4-1 and TRBJ2-2, with 7 bases that match TRBD1. The CDR3 is 15 residues long. Germline-derived CDR1 and CDR2 are MGHRA and YSYEKL. The CDR3 region has the DNA TGCGCCAGCAGCCAAGGGACAGGAGATCCCGGGGAGCGGTTTTTT. Translation: CASSQGTGDPGERFF.

The chain has TRBV28 and TRBJ1-2, with 7 nucleotides matching TRBD1. The length of the CDR3 is 15 residues. Germline CDR1 MDHEN, CDR2 SYDVKM. The trim removed 4 bases at V and 8 bases at J, leaving 13 bases unmatched. The DNA of the CDR3 is TGTGCCAGCAGTTGGCCCCACGGGCAGGGGGACGGCTACACCTTC. This encodes CASSWPHGQGDGYTF.

The V call is TRBV28, the J call TRBJ2-3; 8 nucleotides line up with TRBD1. Germline V lookup: CDR1 MDHEN, CDR2 SYDVKM. This CDR3 is 15 amino acids long. The V and J ends lost 3 bases and 4 bases, in that order; junction bases with no gene match: 6. The CDR3 nucleotides are TGTGCCAGCAGTTTCAGGGACAGGCAACCAGATACGCAGTATTTT. Amino acids: CASSFRDRQPDTQYF. Drawing the rest from reference TRBV28 and TRBJ2-3, the complete variable domain is DVKVTQSSRYLVKRTGEKVFLECVQDMDHENMFWYRQDPGLGLRLIYFSYDVKMKEKGDIPEGYSVSREKKERFSLILESASTNQTSMYLCASSFRDRQPDTQYFGPGTRLTVL.

Points on this clonotype: A read error may be the cause here, since a much bigger clone is one base away. J is TRBJ1-2 and V is TRBV28; a weak D match, TRBD1 (6 bases). This CDR3 is 15 amino acids long. The germline V gene has CDR1 MDHEN and CDR2 SYDVKM. V dropped 11 bases and J dropped 3 bases, with 22 bases sitting between them. CDR3 coding DNA: TGTGCCTGCCGAACCTTGGAACAGGGTTACTATGGCTACACCTTC. This gives the protein CACRTLEQGYYGYTF.

The CDR3 protein is CASGEGLTYNEQFF. Here the CDR3 DNA reads TGTGCCAGCGGAGAAGGACTCACCTACAATGAGCAGTTCTTC. The chain couples TRBV6-5 to TRBJ2-1; D might be TRBD2 (5 bases). Germline V lookup: CDR1 MNHEY, CDR2 SVGAGI. Trimming cost V 8 bases and J 2 bases, with 13 bases left between them. The CDR3 loop spans 14 amino acids.

As for this clonotype: This may be a read error, as it is one base from a much larger clone. The rearrangement joins TRBV11-2 to TRBJ2-1; 16 nucleotides align to TRBD2. Germline V gives CDR1 SGHAT, CDR2 FQNNGV. V was clipped by 5 bases and J by 6 bases; unmatched bases: 16. CDR3 size: 20 residues. The CDR3 DNA reads TGTGCCAGCAGCCTGGGACTAGCGGGAGGGCCAAGTATACTCCTCAATGAGCAGTTCTTC. This gives the protein CASSLGLAGGPSILLNEQFF. Full variable domain (rest looked up from reference TRBV11-2 and TRBJ2-1): EAGVAQSPRYKIIEKRQSVAFWCNPISGHATLYWYQQILGQGPKLLIQFQNNGVVDDSQLPKDRFSAERLKGVDSTLKIQPAKLEDSAVYLCASSLGLAGGPSILLNEQFFGPGTRLTVL.

V is TRBV25-1 and J is TRBJ2-1; unclear D gene. The V gene's germline CDR1 is MGHDK and CDR2 SYGVNS. The CDR3 sequence is 16 residues long. The germline V and J ends were trimmed by 3 bases and 1 base, with 13 bases remaining between them. The DNA for the CDR3 is TGTGCCAGCAGTGATGCGGCATTTGGTTCCTACAATGAGCAGTTCTTC. Translating gives CASSDAAFGSYNEQFF.

With respect to this clonotype: This may stem from a read error, because a much larger clone lies one nucleotide away. This rearrangement joins TRBV24-1 to TRBJ1-5; D not certain. The CDR3 extends over 14 amino acids. Germline CDR1 reads KGHDR; CDR2 reads SFDVKD. V was pared by 5 bases and J by 2 bases, with 9 bases between. The CDR3 region has the DNA TGTGCCACCAGTGGAAGGGATGGCAATCAGCCCCAGCATTTT. This encodes CATSGRDGNQPQHF.

This clonotype was observed many times. The rearrangement links TRBV5-1 to TRBJ2-3; tentative D call: TRBD2 (6 bases). There are 16 residues in the CDR3. Germline loops: CDR1 SGHRS, CDR2 YFSETQ. V was cut by 1 base and J by 6 bases, with 18 bases left in between. The CDR3 loop is CASSLSGRGTVDTQYF. For the CDR3, the DNA is TGCGCCAGCAGCTTGTCTGGTCGGGGGACCGTCGATACGCAGTATTTT. The full variable domain, completed using reference TRBV5-1 and TRBJ2-3, is KAGVTQTPRYLIKTRGQQVTLSCSPISGHRSVSWYQQTPGQGLQFLFEYFSETQRNKGNFPGRFSGRQFSNSRSEMNVSTLELGDSALYLCASSLSGRGTVDTQYFGPGTRLTVL.

In its sample, this clonotype was seen many times. The CDR3 sequence is CSVGRSLGTEAFF. CDR3 in DNA: TGCAGCGTTGGCAGAAGCCTGGGCACTGAAGCTTTCTTT. The J gene is TRBJ1-1, the V gene TRBV29-1; D is unclear. Germline CDR1 SQVTM, CDR2 ANQGSEA. The CDR3 spans 13 residues. V shed 4 bases and J shed 4 bases, with 13 bases lying between them.

The rearrangement links TRBV4-2 to TRBJ1-2; possibly TRBD1 for D (5 bases). The CDR3 is 17 residues long. Trimming took off 0 bases at V and 8 bases at J, with 22 bases between the two ends. The germline gives CDR1 LGHNA, CDR2 YNFKEQ. Here the CDR3 DNA reads TGTGCCAGCAGCCAAGATAAAGGGGACTCTATTCGGACGGGCTACACCTTC. Its translation is CASSQDKGDSIRTGYTF.

In the case of this clonotype: This may be a read error, as it is one base from a much larger clone. The J gene is TRBJ2-1, the V gene TRBV20-1; TRBD2 agrees at 13 bases. The ends lost 0 bases at V and 5 bases at J; junction bases unmatched: 10. This CDR3 is built from 18 residues. Germline V gives CDR1 DFQATT, CDR2 SNEGSKA (reference sequence). The CDR3 here is CSARDPRTSGSSHNEQFF. CDR3 coding DNA: TGCAGTGCTAGAGATCCGAGGACTAGCGGGAGTTCCCACAATGAGCAGTTCTTC.

This clonotype came up many times. The genes are TRBV11-2 and TRBJ1-5; D is undetermined. The CDR3 is made up of 15 amino acids. The V gene lost 0 bases and the J gene lost 1 base, with 7 bases spanning the gap. Per germline, CDR1 SGHAT and CDR2 FQNNGV. This CDR3 is CASSLDPGSNQPQHF. The CDR3 DNA reads as TGTGCCAGCAGCTTAGATCCGGGCAGCAATCAGCCCCAGCATTTT.

This clonotype was detected ten times or more. The chain combines TRBV20-1 with TRBJ1-1; no clear D gene. Trimming shortened V by 0 bases and J by 8 bases, and 13 bases separated the two germline ends. The CDR3 has 13 amino acids. Germline CDR1 DFQATT, CDR2 SNEGSKA (reference sequence). CDR3 protein: CSARDRASPEAFF. The CDR3 nucleotides are TGCAGTGCTAGAGATCGTGCGAGCCCCGAAGCTTTCTTT.

This clonotype occurred many times. V gene TRBV7-9 combines with J gene TRBJ1-6, with a possible D match to TRBD1 (6 bases). Germline V lookup: CDR1 SEHNR, CDR2 FQNEAQ (reference sequence). V lost 1 base to trimming and J lost 5 bases, with 12 bases between them. The CDR3 is made up of 16 amino acids. CDR3 region: CASSLGRGGNNSPLHF. The CDR3 DNA follows: TGTGCCAGCAGCTTAGGCAGGGGTGGGAATAATTCACCCCTCCACTTT.

This clonotype was recorded a few times. The CDR3 DNA sequence: TGCAGTGCTATCGGACTAGCGGGAGAGCGGGCTAGCACAGATACGCAGTATTTT. This sequence encodes CSAIGLAGERASTDTQYF. V gene TRBV20-1 combines with J gene TRBJ2-3; TRBD2 matches at 13 bases. The J segment lost 0 bases and the V segment lost 4 bases, leaving 10 bases of the junction unmatched. This CDR3 comprises 18 residues. CDR1 DFQATT and CDR2 SNEGSKA come from the germline V gene (reference sequence).

This clonotype was seen repeatedly, ten times or more. The genes are TRBV5-4 and TRBJ2-1, with D possibly TRBD1 on 5 matching bases. V was trimmed by 5 bases and J by 3 bases, leaving 15 bases between them. Germline V gene data show CDR1 as SGHNT and CDR2 as YYREEE (reference sequence). This CDR3 spans 15 amino acids. CDR3 bases: TGTGCCAGCAGGACAACTATGACAGACTACAATGAGCAGTTCTTC. It yields the protein CASRTTMTDYNEQFF.

This clonotype came up many times. J is TRBJ2-3 and V is TRBV6-5; 12 bases align to TRBD2. Unmatched junction bases numbered 5, after V lost 6 bases and J lost 4 bases. The CDR3 loop spans 15 amino acids. Germline V gene sequence: CDR1 MNHEY, CDR2 SVGAGI. DNA for the CDR3: TGTGCCAGCAGGTTCCTAGCGGGAGGGCCAGATACGCAGTATTTT. Translated, it gives CASRFLAGGPDTQYF.

The sample holds many counts of this clonotype. The chain employs TRBV5-1 and TRBJ2-1; D possibly corresponds to TRBD2 (5 bases). This CDR3 is 15 amino acids long. Germline V gene sequence: CDR1 SGHRS, CDR2 YFSETQ. V lost 2 bases and J 0 bases, leaving 9 bases between the germline ends. In nucleotides, the CDR3 is TGCGCCAGCAGCTTAGACTATAGCTCCTACAATGAGCAGTTCTTC. This codes for CASSLDYSSYNEQFF.

V gene TRBV11-3 combines with J gene TRBJ2-3; D gene uncertain. The CDR3 extends over 12 amino acids. Germline CDR1 is SGHNT and CDR2 is YENEEA. Between the trimmed V and J ends, which lost 1 base and 4 bases, there was a span of 3 bases. CDR3 sequence (DNA): TGTGCCAGCAGCTTAGTTCCAGATACGCAGTATTTT. Translated: CASSLVPDTQYF.

This clonotype was counted at least ten times. The V and J genes are TRBV5-1 and TRBJ1-1; 7 nucleotides match TRBD1. The germline V gene encodes CDR1 SGHRS and CDR2 YFSETQ. Trimming cost V 4 bases and J 3 bases; bases outside gene matches: 6. This CDR3 is built from 14 residues. The chain's CDR3 is CASSRMGTDTEAFF. The CDR3 DNA follows: TGCGCCAGCAGCCGGATGGGGACAGACACTGAAGCTTTCTTT.

This sequence joins TRBV11-2 and TRBJ2-1, with a possible D match to TRBD1 (6 bases). CDR1 is SGHAT and CDR2 is FQNNGV in the germline V gene. This CDR3 has 15 amino acids. V shed 5 bases and J shed 0 bases, with 11 bases lying between them. CDR3 protein: CASSREGDSYNEQFF. For the CDR3, the DNA is TGTGCCAGCAGCCGAGAGGGGGACTCCTACAATGAGCAGTTCTTC.

This clonotype was observed a few times. The genes are TRBV9 and TRBJ2-2, with unresolved D. V lost 3 bases, J lost 5 bases, and 5 bases lay in between. The CDR3 is 12 amino acids. Per the germline V gene, CDR1 is SGDLS and CDR2 is YYNGEE. Here the CDR3 reads CASSASTGELFF. CDR3 nucleotide sequence: TGTGCCAGCAGCGCCAGTACCGGGGAGCTGTTTTTT.

This clonotype was picked up many times. The chain joins TRBV7-9 to TRBJ1-5; weak D call: TRBD1 (5 bases). V dropped 4 bases and J dropped 6 bases, with 13 bases sitting between them. This CDR3 is 14 amino acids long. CDR1 and CDR2 from the germline V gene are SEHNR and FQNEAQ (reference sequence). This CDR3 is CASSSGTRGQPQHF. In DNA, the CDR3 is TGTGCCAGCAGCTCCGGGACTCGAGGTCAGCCCCAGCATTTT.

This chain uses TRBV11-3 with TRBJ2-1; D may be TRBD2 (5 bases). CDR3 length equals 16 residues. Germline CDR1 and CDR2: SGHNT and YENEEA. Between the trimmed V and J ends, which lost 4 bases and 8 bases, there was a span of 21 bases. CDR3 sequence reads: CASSSRLPVGMDEQFF. The CDR3 DNA reads as TGTGCCAGCAGCTCCCGCCTTCCCGTCGGGATGGATGAGCAGTTCTTC.

This clonotype was detected ten times or more. The chain couples TRBV20-1 to TRBJ2-5; TRBD1 matches 10 bases. The CDR3 is made up of 14 amino acids. V lost 4 bases and J lost 4; bases outside the gene matches: 6. From germline, CDR1 is DFQATT and CDR2 SNEGSKA (reference sequence). The chain's CDR3 is CSATRQGARETQYF. In DNA form, the CDR3 reads TGCAGTGCTACTAGACAGGGGGCTCGAGAGACCCAGTACTTC.